This record covers a single T cell receptor beta chain. This sample was taken from a study of blood T cell repertoires in COVID-19. Study overall: Material from acute and convalescent COVID-19 was sourced from the United States, Italy and Spain.

Sequencing used immunoSEQ multiplex PCR; TCRdb keeps in-frame clones, though not all of them. The top ten clones hold less than 5.5% of a sample with 320,000 or so clones, over 75% of them seen once. The V gene end was trimmed by 4 bases and the J gene end by 1 base; junction bases not matched to a gene: 12. CDR1 is KGHDR, CDR2 SFDVKD, per germline. The CDR3 loop spans 18 amino acids. The material sequenced was PBMCs or T cells enriched from blood (not recorded which). The chain joins TRBV24-1 to TRBJ2-1; 7 bases agree with TRBD1. The receptor comes from a man younger than 45 who had recovered from COVID-19. CDR3 coding DNA: TGTGCCACCAGTGACCCCGGGACAGACCCGCGATCCTACAATGAGCAGTTCTTC. As protein: CATSDPGTDPRSYNEQFF.